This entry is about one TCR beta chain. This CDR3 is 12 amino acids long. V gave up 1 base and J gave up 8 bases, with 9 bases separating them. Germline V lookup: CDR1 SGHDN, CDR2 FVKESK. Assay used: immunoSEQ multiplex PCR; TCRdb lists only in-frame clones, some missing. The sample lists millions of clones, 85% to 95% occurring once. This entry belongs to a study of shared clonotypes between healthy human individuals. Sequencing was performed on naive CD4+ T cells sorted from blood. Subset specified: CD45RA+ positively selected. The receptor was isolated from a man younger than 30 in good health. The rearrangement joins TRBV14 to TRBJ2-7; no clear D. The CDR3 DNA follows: TGTGCCAGCAGCCAAGGCACGCTCAAGCAGTACTTC. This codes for CASSQGTLKQYF.